These 28 T cell receptor beta chains share one sample of origin, sequenced in a study of blood T cell repertoires in COVID-19. TCRdb's table, derived via immunoSEQ multiplex PCR, lists solely in-frame clones and lacks some. The sample yields more than 300,000 clones, approximately 89% seen once. Sequencing used peripheral blood. Every receptor here comes from a woman between 25 and 40 years old with COVID-19, enrolled during active disease.

V is TRBV5-1 and J is TRBJ2-2; perhaps TRBD1 as D (5 bases). The CDR3 spans 13 residues. Trimming removed 4 bases at V and 7 bases at J, with 11 bases between. From germline, CDR1 is SGHRS and CDR2 YFSETQ. CDR3 in DNA: TGCGCCAGCAGCCCAGGGCGTGGCGGGGAGCTGTTTTTT. This translates into CASSPGRGGELFF.

This rearrangement joins TRBV4-3 to TRBJ1-2; maybe TRBD1 (6 bases). This CDR3 has 13 amino acids. V lost 0 bases and J lost 8, with 10 bases in between. The germline V gene has CDR1 LGHNA and CDR2 YSLEER. The CDR3: CASSQDRGRGYTF. CDR3 DNA sequence: TGCGCCAGCAGCCAAGACAGGGGACGAGGCTACACCTTC.

The V and J genes are TRBV2 and TRBJ1-6, with D perhaps matching TRBD1 (6 bases). The V and J ends lost 6 bases and 4 bases respectively, with 16 bases between them. CDR1 is SNHLY, CDR2 FYNNEI, per germline. This CDR3 has 16 amino acids. This CDR3 reads CASRDSRDTYNSPLHF. CDR3 sequence (DNA): TGTGCCAGCAGGGATTCCCGGGACACTTATAATTCACCCCTCCACTTT.

The genes are TRBV24-1 and TRBJ2-3, with 11 bases that match TRBD2. Germline assignment: CDR1 KGHDR and CDR2 SFDVKD. With V trimmed by 2 bases and J by 2 bases, 5 bases remained unmatched. The CDR3 runs to 17 residues. In nucleotides, the CDR3 is TGTGCCACCAGTGATTACCGACTAGCGGGATACACAGATACGCAGTATTTT. The encoded protein is CATSDYRLAGYTDTQYF.

The V call is TRBV7-3, the J call TRBJ2-2; no definite D call. The CDR3 totals 14 residues. Per the germline V gene, CDR1 is SGHTA and CDR2 is FQGTGA. Trimming left V 1 base short and J 1 base short, with 4 bases between. The CDR3 protein is CASSLRQNTGELFF. DNA for the CDR3: TGTGCCAGCAGCTTAAGGCAGAACACCGGGGAGCTGTTTTTT.

The V gene is TRBV15, the J gene TRBJ2-7, with a tentative D call TRBD2 (5 bases). The CDR3 has 13 residues. V lost 3 bases and J 3 bases, leaving 9 bases between the germline ends. CDR1 is LNHNV and CDR2 is YYDKDF in the germline V gene (reference sequence). The CDR3 region is CATSREDGYEQYF. The CDR3 nucleotides are TGTGCCACCAGCAGGGAGGACGGCTACGAGCAGTACTTC.

V gene TRBV4-2 combines with J gene TRBJ2-5; 7 nucleotides agree with TRBD1. J lost 5 bases, V lost 0 bases, and 6 bases had no gene match. The CDR3 covers 15 residues. Germline values: CDR1 LGHNA, CDR2 YNFKEQ. CDR3 DNA sequence: TGTGCCAGCAGCCAAGATGTCGGGACAGCCGAGACCCAGTACTTC. Its protein product is CASSQDVGTAETQYF.

The genes are TRBV6-2 or TRBV6-3 and TRBJ2-3; 10 nucleotides align to TRBD1. The CDR3 runs to 16 residues. Germline trimming cut 5 bases from V and 4 bases from J; bases unmatched to any gene: 9. Germline V CDR1 and CDR2: MNHEY, SVGEGT. The CDR3 coding sequence is TGTGCCAGCAGTCAAGCCGGGACAGGGGTCGCAGATACGCAGTATTTT. This encodes CASSQAGTGVADTQYF.

The genes are TRBV11-2 and TRBJ1-1; D gene ambiguous. From germline, CDR1 is SGHAT and CDR2 FQNNGV. The V and J ends lost 5 bases and 4 bases respectively, with 17 bases between them. The CDR3 runs to 15 residues. CDR3 DNA sequence: TGTGCCAGCAGCGTAGCAGCAGGAAGAATCACTGAAGCTTTCTTT. Protein product: CASSVAAGRITEAFF.

The chain has TRBV20-1 and TRBJ1-5; the D is unclear. V was clipped by 3 bases and J by 2 bases, with 8 bases between them. The CDR3 is made up of 13 amino acids. Germline assignment: CDR1 DFQATT and CDR2 SNEGSKA (reference sequence). The CDR3 loop is CSASKQRNQPQHF. For the CDR3, the DNA is TGCAGTGCTAGTAAACAGCGCAATCAGCCCCAGCATTTT.

V gene TRBV5-1 combines with J gene TRBJ1-4; the D gene is possibly TRBD1 (6 bases). The CDR3 totals 14 residues. Trimming pared 4 bases from V and 4 bases from J, leaving 11 bases between. The germline CDR1 and CDR2 sequences are SGHRS and YFSETQ. The DNA for the CDR3 is TGCGCCAGCAGCCAGGGGAGGGGTAATGAAAAACTGTTTTTT. It codes for CASSQGRGNEKLFF.

Here the CDR3 reads CASSPTGAGDNEQFF. The CDR3 nucleotides read TGTGCCAGCAGCCCCACGGGAGCGGGGGACAATGAGCAGTTCTTC. This sequence joins TRBV7-3 and TRBJ2-1, with 8 positions matching TRBD2. The V gene's germline CDR1 is SGHTA and CDR2 FQGTGA. The CDR3 length is 15 residues. With 5 bases clipped from V and 5 bases from J, the junction kept 8 bases outside the gene matches.

The chain links TRBV28 to TRBJ1-1; D is possibly TRBD1 (5 bases). The germline V and J ends were trimmed by 2 bases and 4 bases, with 11 bases remaining between them. CDR3 size: 14 residues. The germline CDR1 and CDR2 sequences are MDHEN and SYDVKM. The CDR3, as DNA: TGTGCCAGCAGTTTAAGGGCAGGGCTCACTGAAGCTTTCTTT. Protein product: CASSLRAGLTEAFF.

The J gene is TRBJ2-2, the V gene TRBV15, with a possible D match to TRBD1 (5 bases). The CDR3 loop spans 17 amino acids. From germline, CDR1 is LNHNV and CDR2 YYDKDF (reference sequence). Trimming took 0 bases from V and 2 from J, leaving 13 bases between them. DNA of the CDR3: TGTGCCACCAGCAGAGAGTTTTCCAGGGCTAACACCGGGGAGCTGTTTTTT. It encodes CATSREFSRANTGELFF.

The sample holds one count of this clone. The CDR3 nucleotides read TGTGCCACCGGACTAGCGGAGTCTAGCACAGATACGCAGTATTTT. Protein sequence: CATGLAESSTDTQYF. This chain joins TRBV10-3 and TRBJ2-3, with 10 bases identical to TRBD2. Germline V CDR1 and CDR2: ENHRY, SYGVKD. J gave up 0 bases and V 10 bases, and 7 bases lay outside the gene matches. The CDR3 spans 15 residues.

Of note for this clone: A much larger clone lies a single base off, so this may be a read error. This specimen includes other DNA sequences encoding the same CDR3. The chain combines TRBV9 with TRBJ2-3; D might be TRBD1 (5 bases). The ends were cut back, 0 bases at V and 0 bases at J, with 5 bases in the middle. CDR3 length: 14 amino acids. Looked up from germline, CDR1 is SGDLS and CDR2 is YYNGEE. The CDR3 DNA follows: TGTGCCAGCAGCGTAGAGGGGAGCACAGATACGCAGTATTTT. This sequence encodes CASSVEGSTDTQYF. The full variable domain, completed using reference TRBV9 and TRBJ2-3, is DSGVTQTPKHLITATGQRVTLRCSPRSGDLSVYWYQQSLDQGLQFLIQYYNGEERAKGNILERFSAQQFPDLHSELNLSSLELGDSALYFCASSVEGSTDTQYFGPGTRLTVL.

The rearrangement links TRBV11-3 to TRBJ2-1; D is ambiguous. Germline CDR1 is SGHNT and CDR2 is YENEEA. V was clipped by 2 bases and J by 7 bases, with 6 bases between them. The CDR3 runs to 12 residues. DNA for the CDR3: TGTGCCAGCAGCTTATCCCGGAATGAGCAGTTCTTC. Protein: CASSLSRNEQFF.

The rearrangement links TRBV30 to TRBJ2-7; the D gene is possibly TRBD1 (6 bases). Germline CDR1 GTSNPN, CDR2 SVGIG (reference sequence). Trimming took 5 bases from V and 6 from J, leaving 17 bases between them. There are 13 residues in the CDR3. Written as DNA, the CDR3 is TGTGCCTGGCGATACAGGGACCTGGGCGAGCAGTACTTC. This gives the protein CAWRYRDLGEQYF. The whole variable domain, filled in from reference TRBV30 and TRBJ2-7, reads SQTIHQWPATLVQPVGSPLSLECTVEGTSNPNLYWYRQAAGRGLQLLFYSVGIGQISSEVPQNLSASRPQDRQFILSSKKLLLSDSGFYLCAWRYRDLGEQYFGPGTRLTVT.

The chain carries TRBV3-1 (or the pseudogene TRBV3-2) and TRBJ1-2; perhaps TRBD1 as D (5 bases). CDR1 LGHDT and CDR2 YNNKEL come from the germline V gene (reference sequence). The CDR3 spans 16 residues. V was trimmed by 4 bases and J by 7 bases, leaving 22 bases between them. The CDR3 spells CASSPTRDAGWSGYTF. The CDR3 DNA reads TGTGCCAGCAGCCCCACGCGGGACGCGGGCTGGAGTGGCTACACCTTC.

The chain links TRBV7-2 to TRBJ2-7, with D possibly being TRBD1 (6 bases). V was shortened by 6 bases and J by 6 bases, with 12 bases between the two germline ends. Germline V gene data show CDR1 as SGHTA and CDR2 as FQGNSA. This CDR3 is 12 amino acids long. Here the CDR3 reads CASSSGVREQYF. In DNA, the CDR3 is TGTGCCAGCAGTTCAGGGGTGCGCGAGCAGTACTTC.

The chain uses TRBV29-1 and TRBJ2-7; D is possibly TRBD1 (5 bases). Trimming stripped 5 bases from V and 4 bases from J, with 12 bases between. This CDR3 region has 12 residues. The germline gives CDR1 SQVTM, CDR2 ANQGSEA. The CDR3 DNA follows: TGCAGCGTTAGGCAGGGTCCGTACGAGCAGTACTTC. It specifies CSVRQGPYEQYF.

The V call is TRBV15, the J call TRBJ2-1, with 8 bases identical to TRBD1. After removal of 5 bases from V and 7 bases from J, the junction contained 10 bases not matched to a gene. This CDR3 is built from 15 residues. The germline CDR1 and CDR2 sequences are LNHNV and YYDKDF (reference sequence). The CDR3 sequence is CATSRATGDMNEQFF. CDR3 sequence (DNA): TGTGCCACCAGCCGAGCGACAGGGGATATGAATGAGCAGTTCTTC. The complete variable domain, with remaining parts taken from reference TRBV15 and TRBJ2-1, reads DAMVIQNPRYQVTQFGKPVTLSCSQTLNHNVMYWYQQKSSQAPKLLFHYYDKDFNNEADTPDNFQSRRPNTSFCFLDIRSPGLGDTAMYLCATSRATGDMNEQFFGPGTRLTVL.

The rearrangement uses TRBV19 and TRBJ1-2, with D perhaps TRBD1 (5 bases). This CDR3 is built from 15 residues. V dropped 7 bases and J dropped 2 bases, with 17 bases sitting between them. CDR1 and CDR2 from the germline V gene are LNHDA and SQIVND (reference sequence). The CDR3 spells CASTLPGTVNYGYTF. The CDR3 DNA is TGTGCCAGTACACTACCCGGGACTGTGAACTATGGCTACACCTTC.

This clone has only a few counts. The V and J genes are TRBV9 and TRBJ2-2; 12 nucleotides line up with TRBD1. J gave up 7 bases and V 2 bases, and 6 bases lay outside the gene matches. The CDR3 extends over 16 amino acids. The V gene's germline CDR1 is SGDLS and CDR2 YYNGEE. The CDR3 bases are TGTGCCAGCAGCGTGGGACAGGGGGCGCAGGTCGGGGAGCTGTTTTTT. Its translation is CASSVGQGAQVGELFF.

The chain combines TRBV19 with TRBJ2-5; D is possibly TRBD1 (5 bases). Germline CDR1 reads LNHDA; CDR2 reads SQIVND (reference sequence). The CDR3 is 13 amino acids. The germline V and J ends were trimmed by 4 bases and 4 bases, with 10 bases remaining between them. The CDR3, as DNA: TGTGCCAGTAGTACGGACACGGGAGAGACCCAGTACTTC. This translates into CASSTDTGETQYF.

This sequence joins TRBV4-1 and TRBJ2-2; 10 bases align to TRBD2. The CDR3 spans 17 residues. Per germline, CDR1 MGHRA and CDR2 YSYEKL. The ends lost 0 bases at V and 2 bases at J; junction bases unmatched: 3. The CDR3: CASSQEGLAENTGELFF. The DNA of the CDR3 is TGCGCCAGCAGCCAAGAAGGACTAGCGGAAAACACCGGGGAGCTGTTTTTT.

This chain connects TRBV10-2 to TRBJ1-1; D is possibly TRBD1 (5 bases). With 4 bases removed from V and 4 bases from J, the gap between germline ends came to 13 bases. Germline V gives CDR1 WSHSY, CDR2 SAAADI. CDR3 size: 14 residues. The CDR3 bases are TGCGCCAGCAGTGGACTGCAGGGTACCACTGAAGCTTTCTTT. This translates into CASSGLQGTTEAFF.

The V call is TRBV28, the J call TRBJ1-2; the match to TRBD1 covers 10 bases. Germline V CDR1 and CDR2: MDHEN, SYDVKM. The V and J ends lost 3 bases and 3 bases, in that order; junction bases with no gene match: 4. The CDR3 runs to 15 residues. The CDR3 DNA is TGTGCCAGCAGTTTCCCGGGACAGGGGCACTATGGCTACACCTTC. Residues: CASSFPGQGHYGYTF.